This TCR beta chain was profiled in a study of graft-versus-host responses after intestinal transplantation. The wider study: Among the recipients, transplants were multivisceral, liver-intestinal, or isolated intestinal. Tacrolimus plus steroids were given to all recipients for roughly three years, preceded by anti-thymocyte globulin induction.

Some clones are missing from TCRdb's copy, which holds only in-frame ones; the method was immunoSEQ multiplex PCR. Found here are about 21,000 clones, around 92% of them singletons; the top ten hold around two fifths. The germline V and J ends were trimmed by 4 bases and 5 bases, with 21 bases remaining between them. CDR1 is MGHRA, CDR2 YSYEKL, per germline. The CDR3 contains 17 residues. Notes on the study in general: Early post-transplant HvG declines showed an association with peak circulating GvH clone levels. Detected in recipient marrow were GvH clones, some of which were first observed in ileum or blood.

Worth noting for this clone: Its antigen is not identified.

The TCR originated in a human patient who received an intestinal transplant, so some T cells may come from the graft donor. The sequences come from PBMCs, collected approximately 260 days after intestinal transplant. The chain recombines TRBV4-1 with TRBJ2-1; the D gene could be TRBD1 or TRBD2 (5 bases each). In DNA form, the CDR3 reads TGCGCCAGCAGCCCCCATCGGGACCGCGCGCGCAACAATGAGCAGTTCTTC. This codes for CASSPHRDRARNNEQFF.